This T cell receptor (beta chain) was documented in a study of shared T cell receptors in the human thymus. Sequencing used immunoSEQ multiplex PCR; TCRdb keeps in-frame clones, though not all of them. The top ten clones hold 0.0095% to 0.013% of a sample with roughly 710,000 clones, 70% to 90% of them seen once. Germline V gene lookup returns CDR1 ENHRY and CDR2 SYGVKD. The ends were cut back, 0 bases at V and 8 bases at J, with 10 bases in the middle. The CDR3 length is 13 residues. This clone was seen just once. The same sample was also used in a study of human thymus T cells. From that paper: Donors consisted of healthy Finnish infants (having corrective surgery for congenital heart defects). Resections from corrective heart surgery provided thymus tissue. Thymic as well as blood repertoires seemed to favor certain V and J genes unevenly. Related research found strongly overlapping thymic repertoires in unrelated individuals.

The chain has TRBV10-3 and TRBJ1-2; D unclear. The material sequenced was thymocytes. The clonotype comes from a girl less than two years old with a congenital heart defect. The CDR3 loop is CAISESEGGGYTF. The CDR3 coding sequence is TGTGCCATCAGTGAGTCGGAGGGCGGGGGCTACACCTTC.